The clone carrying this TCR beta chain was counted ten times or more. Its target is not known. Libraries of TCR beta came from quantitative 5'-RACE with molecular barcodes. TCRdb itself ran the 5' RACE reads through MiXCR, one entry per CDR3 protein. The sample holds roughly 120,000 distinct CDR3 sequences, around 13% seen once. This specimen belongs to a study of CD8 T cells in ankylosing spondylitis. General study points: Characteristic of ankylosing spondylitis blood, it appeared, was a TCR beta motif comprising roughly 8 highly homologous variants.

The germline CDR1 and CDR2 sequences are SGHVS and FNYEAQ. The ends were cut back, 0 bases at V and 0 bases at J, with 15 bases in the middle. This CDR3 region has 18 residues. The sequencing sample was made of blood, either unsorted or a sorted T cell fraction (not recorded which). V and J are TRBV7-6 and TRBJ1-3; D remains unclear. This sequence was found in a female donor with ankylosing spondylitis or in good health (not recorded which). The CDR3 DNA sequence: TGTGCCAGCAGCTTAGCGGGCGATTACCCTTCCTCTGGAAACACCATATATTTT. This translates into CASSLAGDYPSSGNTIYF. Full variable domain (missing parts from reference TRBV7-6 and TRBJ1-3): GAGVSQSPRYKVTKRGQDVALRCDPISGHVSLYWYRQALGQGPEFLTYFNYEAQQDKSGLPNDRFSAERPEGSISTLTIQRTEQRDSAMYRCASSLAGDYPSSGNTIYFGEGSWLTVV.